These 24 T cell receptor beta chains originate from one sample sequenced in a study of ipilimumab plus nivolumab after autologous stem cell transplantation. This table comes from immunoSEQ multiplex PCR, and its TCRdb copy is limited to in-frame clones, with some not included. The sample carries roughly 40,000 clones, 80% to 95% recorded once. The input for sequencing was PBMCs, taken in a trial of ipilimumab plus nivolumab as post-transplant consolidation. The receptors come from a male donor with multiple myeloma.

This clone has only one observation. This chain uses TRBV28 with TRBJ1-2; 8 positions agree with TRBD1. CDR1 and CDR2 from the germline V gene are MDHEN and SYDVKM. Trimming removed 5 bases from V and 5 bases from J; junction bases left unmatched: 4. There are 13 residues in the CDR3. CDR3 loop: CASSDTGGYGYTF. The CDR3 region has the DNA TGTGCCAGCAGTGATACAGGGGGTTATGGCTACACCTTC.

The J gene is TRBJ1-6, the V gene TRBV4-1; no firm D call. The length of the CDR3 is 14 residues. Per germline, CDR1 MGHRA and CDR2 YSYEKL. Trimming cost V 2 bases and J 8 bases, with 10 bases left between them. CDR3: CASSQQVFYSPLHF. Written as DNA, the CDR3 is TGCGCCAGCAGCCAACAAGTTTTCTATTCACCCCTCCACTTT.

The chain employs TRBV28 and TRBJ2-1, with TRBD2 identical over 15 bases. This CDR3 is built from 18 residues. J was trimmed by 5 bases and V by 4 bases; bases with no gene match: 9. CDR1 is MDHEN and CDR2 is SYDVKM in the germline V gene. As DNA, the CDR3 is TGTGCCAGCAGTTCTCCCGGGACTAGCGGGGGGACCGACAATGAGCAGTTCTTC. Its protein product is CASSSPGTSGGTDNEQFF.

The rearrangement uses TRBV6-1 and TRBJ1-5; no clear D. The CDR3 has 14 amino acids. Per germline, CDR1 MNHNS and CDR2 SASEGT. Trimming stripped 3 bases from V and 7 bases from J, with 13 bases between. The CDR3 protein is CASSDTAMGQPQHF. The DNA for the CDR3 is TGTGCCAGCAGTGACACGGCGATGGGCCAGCCCCAGCATTTT.

The sample holds one count of this clone. This chain uses TRBV2 with TRBJ1-1; a possible D gene is TRBD1 (6 bases). The CDR3 length is 11 residues. The V end lost 6 bases, the J end lost 6 bases, and 8 bases lay between the germline ends. The germline V gene has CDR1 SNHLY and CDR2 FYNNEI. CDR3 sequence (DNA): TGTGCCAGCAGGGGGGGCGCTGAAGCTTTCTTT. Translating it yields CASRGGAEAFF.

A word on this clone: Other DNA sequences within the sample encode an identical CDR3. The chain is built from TRBV20-1 and TRBJ2-5; D not certain. In germline, CDR1 is DFQATT, CDR2 SNEGSKA (reference sequence). Trimming shortened V by 4 bases and J by 2 bases, and 5 bases separated the two germline ends. This CDR3 spans 11 amino acids. The CDR3 sequence: CSATGQETQYF. In DNA, the CDR3 is TGCAGTGCTACCGGTCAAGAGACCCAGTACTTC.

This chain joins TRBV19 and TRBJ2-7, with a tentative D call TRBD1 (5 bases). The germline V and J ends were trimmed by 9 bases and 2 bases, with 8 bases remaining between them. The germline V gene encodes CDR1 LNHDA and CDR2 SQIVND (reference sequence). The CDR3 spans 11 residues. CDR3: CARLGPYEQYF. CDR3 sequence (DNA): TGTGCCAGGCTGGGGCCCTACGAGCAGTACTTC.

V usage is TRBV7-9 and J usage is TRBJ2-7, with 13 bases aligning to TRBD2. CDR1 SEHNR and CDR2 FQNEAQ come from the germline V gene (reference sequence). Losses at the gene ends were 5 bases for V and 7 bases for J; bases not matched to a gene: 11. This CDR3 has 16 amino acids. CDR3 coding DNA: TGTGCCAGCAGCGGTACTAGCGGGAGGGCAATAAGGGAGCAGTACTTC. Its translation is CASSGTSGRAIREQYF.

The chain recombines TRBV23-1 with TRBJ2-5; D unresolved. TRBV23-1 is labeled an ORF, and its function is uncertain. V gave up 2 bases and J gave up 3 bases, with 19 bases separating them. The CDR3 runs to 17 residues. The CDR3, as DNA: TGCGCCAGCAGTCAACCTCCTTCTCACGGGTCCGAAGAGACCCAGTACTTC. Its protein is CASSQPPSHGSEETQYF.

The CDR3 protein is CASSLGTGANEQFF. CDR3 sequence (DNA): TGCGCCAGCAGCTTGGGGACAGGGGCCAATGAGCAGTTCTTC. The V call is TRBV5-1, the J call TRBJ2-1, with 9 positions matching TRBD1. This CDR3 contains 14 residues. Germline CDR1 SGHRS, CDR2 YFSETQ. The V and J ends lost 0 bases and 6 bases, in that order; junction bases with no gene match: 1.

This chain uses TRBV5-6 with TRBJ2-7, with 8 bases lining up with TRBD1. Germline CDR1 and CDR2: SGHDT and YYEEEE. The CDR3 runs to 16 residues. The junction had 11 bases not matched to a gene; V was cut back by 2 bases and J by 4 bases. CDR3 DNA sequence: TGTGCCAGCAGCTTAGGCTACAGGGGGGTCCGATACGAGCAGTACTTC. This translates into CASSLGYRGVRYEQYF.

V usage is TRBV5-1 and J usage is TRBJ2-3; D uncertain. The germline CDR1 and CDR2 sequences are SGHRS and YFSETQ. Trimming pared 2 bases from V and 5 bases from J, leaving 3 bases between. The CDR3 is made up of 11 amino acids. The CDR3 loop reads CASSLVDTQYF. The DNA of the CDR3 is TGCGCCAGCAGCTTAGTAGATACGCAGTATTTT.

This clone was seen a single time. J is TRBJ2-1 and V is TRBV7-9; 9 bases line up with TRBD2. This CDR3 contains 19 residues. Germline loops: CDR1 SEHNR, CDR2 FQNEAQ (reference sequence). Losses at the gene ends were 8 bases for V and 2 bases for J; bases not matched to a gene: 19. The CDR3 bases are TGTGCCAGCGACAAACAGGGGCGGGAGGGCCACGCAACCTACAATGAGCAGTTCTTC. Residues: CASDKQGREGHATYNEQFF.

The chain joins TRBV6-1 to TRBJ2-1; 7 bases are a match to TRBD1. The CDR3 contains 15 residues. V shed 10 bases and J 4 bases; nucleotides not matched to a gene: 13. The germline CDR1 and CDR2 sequences are MNHNS and SASEGT. CDR3 bases: TGTGCCACCAAACGCCTTACAGGGGCTTACAATGAGCAGTTCTTC. Translation gives CATKRLTGAYNEQFF.

V usage is TRBV28 and J usage is TRBJ2-3; TRBD2 aligns across 7 bases. The CDR3 has 14 residues. From germline, CDR1 is MDHEN and CDR2 SYDVKM. Trimming cost V 6 bases and J 6 bases; bases outside gene matches: 9. The CDR3 sequence: CASRTQRGADTQYF. The CDR3 DNA reads TGTGCCAGCAGAACCCAGCGGGGAGCCGATACGCAGTATTTT.

The chain uses TRBV7-2 and TRBJ2-7; D perhaps matches TRBD1 (6 bases). V dropped 5 bases and J dropped 6 bases, with 20 bases sitting between them. The germline V gene has CDR1 SGHTA and CDR2 FQGNSA. The CDR3 runs 15 residues. The CDR3 DNA reads as TGTGCCAGCAGCCCACGCCCTGACAGGCCCAGCGAGCAGTACTTC. The encoded protein is CASSPRPDRPSEQYF.

The chain carries TRBV19 and TRBJ2-7, with D possibly TRBD1 on 6 matching bases. Trimming removed 5 bases from V and 0 bases from J, with 14 bases in between. The V gene's germline CDR1 is LNHDA and CDR2 SQIVND (reference sequence). The CDR3 is 15 amino acids. As DNA, the CDR3 is TGTGCCAGTAGTCCACAGGGTGGAGACTCCTACGAGCAGTACTTC. Its protein product is CASSPQGGDSYEQYF. Supplemented by reference TRBV19 and TRBJ2-7, the full variable domain reads DGGITQSPKYLFRKEGQNVTLSCEQNLNHDAMYWYRQDPGQGLRLIYYSQIVNDFQKGDIAEGYSVSREKKESFPLTVTSAQKNPTAFYLCASSPQGGDSYEQYFGPGTRLTVT.

The V gene is TRBV18, the J gene TRBJ1-4; D is perhaps TRBD1 (6 bases). V was trimmed by 1 base and J by 3 bases, leaving 9 bases between them. This CDR3 is built from 15 residues. The V gene's germline CDR1 is KGHSH and CDR2 LQKENI. CDR3 DNA sequence: TGTGCCAGCTCACCACGGGGGCAGTCTAATGAAAAACTGTTTTTT. As protein: CASSPRGQSNEKLFF.

This chain uses TRBV19 with TRBJ1-5; D is ambiguous. Trimming removed 10 bases at V and 0 bases at J, with 10 bases between. The CDR3 length is 13 residues. CDR1 is LNHDA, CDR2 SQIVND, per germline (reference sequence). The CDR3: CATLENSNQPQHF. CDR3 in DNA: TGTGCCACCCTAGAGAATAGCAATCAGCCCCAGCATTTT. The variable domain in full, completed from reference TRBV19 and TRBJ1-5, reads DGGITQSPKYLFRKEGQNVTLSCEQNLNHDAMYWYRQDPGQGLRLIYYSQIVNDFQKGDIAEGYSVSREKKESFPLTVTSAQKNPTAFYLCATLENSNQPQHFGDGTRLSIL.

V is TRBV5-6 and J is TRBJ2-2; D gene ambiguous. The CDR3 loop spans 13 amino acids. Trimming left V 5 bases short and J 1 base short, with 6 bases between. CDR1 and CDR2 (germline): SGHDT, YYEEEE. CDR3 sequence (DNA): TGTGCCAGCAGGGCCCGGAACACCGGGGAGCTGTTTTTT. Amino acid sequence: CASRARNTGELFF.

This chain connects TRBV4-3 to TRBJ2-3; 7 bases agree with TRBD2. This CDR3 has 16 residues. Germline CDR1 reads LGHNA; CDR2 reads YSLEER. V shed 1 base, J shed 4 bases, and the junction held 8 bases outside the gene matches. The CDR3 loop reads CASSQGPRGDPDTQYF. The CDR3 region has the DNA TGCGCCAGCAGCCAAGGGCCCCGGGGGGACCCAGATACGCAGTATTTT.

V gene TRBV5-4 combines with J gene TRBJ2-3; 8 bases align to TRBD2. There are 15 residues in the CDR3. Germline-derived CDR1 and CDR2 are SGHNT and YYREEE (reference sequence). V shed 3 bases and J 1 base; nucleotides not matched to a gene: 4. The CDR3 region has the DNA TGTGCCAGCAGCTACCAGCGGGGGCGCACAGATACGCAGTATTTT. It is translated as CASSYQRGRTDTQYF.

The genes are TRBV7-9 and TRBJ2-2; weak D call: TRBD1 (6 bases). The CDR3 sequence is 15 residues long. Germline assignment: CDR1 SEHNR and CDR2 FQNEAQ (reference sequence). V was cut by 5 bases and J by 2 bases, with 12 bases left in between. CDR3 sequence reads: CASSPRGGNTGELFF. Here the CDR3 DNA reads TGTGCCAGCAGCCCCAGGGGTGGTAACACCGGGGAGCTGTTTTTT.

The chain recombines TRBV6-1 with TRBJ2-1; TRBD2 aligns across 13 bases. CDR1 and CDR2 (germline): MNHNS, SASEGT. This CDR3 has 14 amino acids. With V trimmed by 7 bases and J by 10 bases, 7 bases remained unmatched. The CDR3 reads CASTGLAGLREQFF. CDR3 nucleotides: TGTGCCAGCACGGGACTAGCGGGACTGCGGGAGCAGTTCTTC.